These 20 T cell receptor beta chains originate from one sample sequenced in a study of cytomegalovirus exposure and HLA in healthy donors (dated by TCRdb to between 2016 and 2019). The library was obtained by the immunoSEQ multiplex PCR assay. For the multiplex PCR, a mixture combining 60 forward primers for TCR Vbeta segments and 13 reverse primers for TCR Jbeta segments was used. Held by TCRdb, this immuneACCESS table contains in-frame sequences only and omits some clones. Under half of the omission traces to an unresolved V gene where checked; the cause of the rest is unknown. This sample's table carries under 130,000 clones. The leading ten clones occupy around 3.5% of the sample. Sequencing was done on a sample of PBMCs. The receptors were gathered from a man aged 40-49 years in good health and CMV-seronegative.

The CDR3 reads CASSRDRDRYEQYF. DNA of the CDR3: TGTGCCAGTAGTAGGGACAGGGATCGCTACGAGCAGTACTTC. The V gene is TRBV19, the J gene TRBJ2-7; TRBD1 matches at 9 bases. CDR3 length: 14 amino acids. Trimming cost V 4 bases and J 3 bases; bases outside gene matches: 4. Germline V gives CDR1 LNHDA, CDR2 SQIVND (reference sequence).

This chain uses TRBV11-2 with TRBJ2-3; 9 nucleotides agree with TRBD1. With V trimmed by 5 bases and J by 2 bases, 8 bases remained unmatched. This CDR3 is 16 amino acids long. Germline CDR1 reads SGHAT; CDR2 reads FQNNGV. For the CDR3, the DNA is TGTGCCAGCAGCCCCCGGGACAGGGCGAACACAGATACGCAGTATTTT. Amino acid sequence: CASSPRDRANTDTQYF.

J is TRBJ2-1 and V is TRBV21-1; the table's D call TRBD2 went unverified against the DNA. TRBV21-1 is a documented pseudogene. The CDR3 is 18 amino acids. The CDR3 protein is CASSKERWASEIYNEQFF. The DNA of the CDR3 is TGTGCCAGCAGCAAAGAAAGGTGGGCTAGCGAGATCTACAATGAGCAGTTCTTC.

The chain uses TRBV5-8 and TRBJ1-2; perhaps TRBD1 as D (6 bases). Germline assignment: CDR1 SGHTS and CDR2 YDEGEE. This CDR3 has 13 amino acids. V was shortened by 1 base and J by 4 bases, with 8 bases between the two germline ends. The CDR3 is CASSLTGFYGYTF. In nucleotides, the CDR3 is TGTGCCAGCAGCTTGACAGGGTTCTATGGCTACACCTTC.

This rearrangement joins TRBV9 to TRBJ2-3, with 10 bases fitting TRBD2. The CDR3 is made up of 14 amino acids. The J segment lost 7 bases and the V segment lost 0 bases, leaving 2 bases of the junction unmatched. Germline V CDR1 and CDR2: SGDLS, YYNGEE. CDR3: CASSVASGGYTQYF. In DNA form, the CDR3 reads TGTGCCAGCAGCGTAGCTAGCGGGGGTTATACGCAGTATTTT. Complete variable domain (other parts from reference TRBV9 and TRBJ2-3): DSGVTQTPKHLITATGQRVTLRCSPRSGDLSVYWYQQSLDQGLQFLIQYYNGEERAKGNILERFSAQQFPDLHSELNLSSLELGDSALYFCASSVASGGYTQYFGPGTRLTVL.

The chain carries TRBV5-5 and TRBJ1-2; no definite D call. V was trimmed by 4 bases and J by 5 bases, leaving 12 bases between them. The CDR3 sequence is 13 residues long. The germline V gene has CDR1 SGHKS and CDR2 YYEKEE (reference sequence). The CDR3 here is CASSRSGEYGYTF. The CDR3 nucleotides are TGTGCCAGCAGCCGTTCCGGGGAATATGGCTACACCTTC.

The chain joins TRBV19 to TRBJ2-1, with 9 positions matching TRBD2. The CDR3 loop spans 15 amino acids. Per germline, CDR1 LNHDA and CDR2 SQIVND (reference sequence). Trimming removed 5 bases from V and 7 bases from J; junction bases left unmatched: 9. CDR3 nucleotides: TGTGCCAGTAGTCTAAGCGGGGGGCCGGGGAATGAGCAGTTCTTC. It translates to CASSLSGGPGNEQFF.

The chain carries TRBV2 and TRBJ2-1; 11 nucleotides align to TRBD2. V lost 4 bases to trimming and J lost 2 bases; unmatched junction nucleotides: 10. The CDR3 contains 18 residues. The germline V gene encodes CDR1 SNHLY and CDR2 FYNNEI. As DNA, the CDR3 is TGTGCCAGCAGTGGGACTAGCGGGCCGGGGATGCCCTACAATGAGCAGTTCTTC. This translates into CASSGTSGPGMPYNEQFF.

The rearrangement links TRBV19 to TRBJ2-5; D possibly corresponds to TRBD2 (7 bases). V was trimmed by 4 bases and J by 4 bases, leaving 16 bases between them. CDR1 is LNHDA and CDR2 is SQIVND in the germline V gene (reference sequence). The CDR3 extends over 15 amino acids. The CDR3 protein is CASSTWGGLAETQYF. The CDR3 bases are TGTGCCAGTAGTACGTGGGGGGGCCTTGCAGAGACCCAGTACTTC. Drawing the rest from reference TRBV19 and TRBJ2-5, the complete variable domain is DGGITQSPKYLFRKEGQNVTLSCEQNLNHDAMYWYRQDPGQGLRLIYYSQIVNDFQKGDIAEGYSVSREKKESFPLTVTSAQKNPTAFYLCASSTWGGLAETQYFGPGTRLLVL.

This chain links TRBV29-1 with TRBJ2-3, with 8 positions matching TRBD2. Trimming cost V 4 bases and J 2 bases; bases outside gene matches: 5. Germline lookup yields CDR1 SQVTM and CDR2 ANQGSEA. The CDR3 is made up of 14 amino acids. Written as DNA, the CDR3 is TGCAGCGTTGCCCGCGGGGGGTACACAGATACGCAGTATTTT. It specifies CSVARGGYTDTQYF.

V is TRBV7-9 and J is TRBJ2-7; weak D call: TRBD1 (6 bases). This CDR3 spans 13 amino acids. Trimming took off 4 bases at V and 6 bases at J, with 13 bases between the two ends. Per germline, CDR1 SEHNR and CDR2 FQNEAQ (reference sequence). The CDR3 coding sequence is TGTGCCAGCAGCTCCGGCCAGGGGCGCGAGCAGTACTTC. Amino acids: CASSSGQGREQYF. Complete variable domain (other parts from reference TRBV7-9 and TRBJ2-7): DTGVSQNPRHKITKRGQNVTFRCDPISEHNRLYWYRQTLGQGPEFLTYFQNEAQLEKSRLLSDRFSAERPKGSFSTLEIQRTEQGDSAMYLCASSSGQGREQYFGPGTRLTVT.

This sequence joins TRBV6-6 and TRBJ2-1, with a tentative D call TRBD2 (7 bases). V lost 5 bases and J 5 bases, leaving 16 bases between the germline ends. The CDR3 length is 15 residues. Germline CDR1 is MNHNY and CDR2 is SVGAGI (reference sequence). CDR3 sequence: CASSKGGTNNNEQFF. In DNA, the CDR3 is TGTGCCAGCAGTAAGGGGGGGACAAATAACAATGAGCAGTTCTTC.

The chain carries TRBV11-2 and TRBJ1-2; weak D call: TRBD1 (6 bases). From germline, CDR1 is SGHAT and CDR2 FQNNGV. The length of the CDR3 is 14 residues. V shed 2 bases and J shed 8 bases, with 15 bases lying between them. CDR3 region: CASSLTGQGQGYTF. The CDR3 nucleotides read TGTGCCAGCAGCTTAACCGGTCAGGGGCAAGGCTACACCTTC.

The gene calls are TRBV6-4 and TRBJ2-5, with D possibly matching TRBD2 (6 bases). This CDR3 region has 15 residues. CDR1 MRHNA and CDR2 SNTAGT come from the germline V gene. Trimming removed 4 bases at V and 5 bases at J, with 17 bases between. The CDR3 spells CASSGGTSRPETQYF. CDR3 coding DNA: TGTGCCAGCAGTGGGGGGACTTCCCGGCCGGAGACCCAGTACTTC.

The CDR3 reads CASRYGQEDGYTF. The CDR3 DNA follows: TGTGCCAGTCGTTACGGGCAGGAGGATGGCTACACCTTC. This chain connects TRBV19 to TRBJ1-2; D remains unclear. Trimming took 8 bases from V and 6 from J, leaving 16 bases between them. The CDR3 is 13 residues long. Looked up from germline, CDR1 is LNHDA and CDR2 is SQIVND (reference sequence). The whole variable domain, filled in from reference TRBV19 and TRBJ1-2, reads DGGITQSPKYLFRKEGQNVTLSCEQNLNHDAMYWYRQDPGQGLRLIYYSQIVNDFQKGDIAEGYSVSREKKESFPLTVTSAQKNPTAFYLCASRYGQEDGYTFGSGTRLTVV.

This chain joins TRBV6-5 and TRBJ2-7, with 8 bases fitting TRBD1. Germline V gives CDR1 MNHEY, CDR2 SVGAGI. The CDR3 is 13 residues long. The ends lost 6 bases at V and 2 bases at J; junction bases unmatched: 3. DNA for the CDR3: TGTGCCAGCAGACCGACAGGGGCCTACGAGCAGTACTTC. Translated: CASRPTGAYEQYF.

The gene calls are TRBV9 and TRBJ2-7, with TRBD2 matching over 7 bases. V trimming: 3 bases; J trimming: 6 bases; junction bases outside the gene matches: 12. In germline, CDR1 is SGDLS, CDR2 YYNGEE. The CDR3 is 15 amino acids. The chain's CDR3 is CASSARESGGSEQYF. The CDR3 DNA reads TGTGCCAGCAGCGCCCGGGAGTCCGGGGGGAGCGAGCAGTACTTC.

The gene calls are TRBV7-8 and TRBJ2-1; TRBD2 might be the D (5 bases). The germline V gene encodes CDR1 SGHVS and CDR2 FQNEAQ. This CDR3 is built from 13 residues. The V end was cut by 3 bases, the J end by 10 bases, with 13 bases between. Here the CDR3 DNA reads TGTGCCAGCAGCTTGCGGGCCGCCGGGGAGCAGTTCTTC. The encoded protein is CASSLRAAGEQFF.

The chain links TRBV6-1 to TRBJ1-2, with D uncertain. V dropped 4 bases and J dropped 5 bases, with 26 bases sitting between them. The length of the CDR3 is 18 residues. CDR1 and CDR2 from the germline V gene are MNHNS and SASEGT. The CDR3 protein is CASSGARIRTPGGYGYTF. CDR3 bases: TGTGCCAGCAGTGGGGCACGGATTAGGACTCCTGGAGGATATGGCTACACCTTC.

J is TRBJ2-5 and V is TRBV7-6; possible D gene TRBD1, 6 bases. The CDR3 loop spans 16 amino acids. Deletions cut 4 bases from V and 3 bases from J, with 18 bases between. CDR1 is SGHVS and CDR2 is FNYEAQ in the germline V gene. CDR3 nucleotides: TGTGCCAGCAGCTCCCAGACAGGATCGAGGAAAGAGACCCAGTACTTC. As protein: CASSSQTGSRKETQYF.